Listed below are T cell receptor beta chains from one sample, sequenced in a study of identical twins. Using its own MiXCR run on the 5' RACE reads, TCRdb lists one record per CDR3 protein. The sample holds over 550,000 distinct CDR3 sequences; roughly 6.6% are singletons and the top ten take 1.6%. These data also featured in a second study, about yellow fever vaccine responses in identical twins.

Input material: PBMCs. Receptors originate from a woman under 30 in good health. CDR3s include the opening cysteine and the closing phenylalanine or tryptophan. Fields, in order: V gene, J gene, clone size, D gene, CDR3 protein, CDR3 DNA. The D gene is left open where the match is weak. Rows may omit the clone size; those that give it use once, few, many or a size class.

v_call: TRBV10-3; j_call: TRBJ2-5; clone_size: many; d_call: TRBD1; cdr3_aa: CAISDSGTGEETQYF; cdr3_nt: TGTGCCATCAGCGATTCCGGGACAGGGGAAGAGACCCAGTACTTC
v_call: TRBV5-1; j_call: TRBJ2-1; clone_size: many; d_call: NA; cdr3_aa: CASSPSRANEQFF; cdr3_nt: TGCGCCAGCAGCCCATCTCGGGCGAATGAGCAGTTCTTC
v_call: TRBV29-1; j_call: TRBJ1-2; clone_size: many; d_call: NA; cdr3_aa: CSPMRTDSDGYTF; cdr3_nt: TGCAGCCCAATGAGGACGGATTCCGATGGCTACACCTTC
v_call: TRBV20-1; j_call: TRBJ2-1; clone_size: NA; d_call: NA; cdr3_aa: CSARDLVGPNEQFF; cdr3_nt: TGCAGTGCTAGAGATCTGGTAGGGCCCAATGAGCAGTTCTTC
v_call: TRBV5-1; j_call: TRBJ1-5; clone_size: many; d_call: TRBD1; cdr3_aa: CASSLGQGPQHF; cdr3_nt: TGCGCCAGCAGCTTGGGACAGGGGCCCCAGCATTTT
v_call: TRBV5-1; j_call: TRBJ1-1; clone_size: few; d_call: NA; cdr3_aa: CASSSPSGNTEAFF; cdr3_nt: TGCGCCAGCAGCTCCCCGTCAGGAAACACTGAAGCTTTCTTT
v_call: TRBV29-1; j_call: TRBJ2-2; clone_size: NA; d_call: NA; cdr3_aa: CSGRDRDFMSGELFF; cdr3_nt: TGCAGCGGCCGGGACCGGGACTTTATGTCCGGGGAGCTGTTTTTT
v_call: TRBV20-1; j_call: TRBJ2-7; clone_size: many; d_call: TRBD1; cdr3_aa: CSADRAEQYF; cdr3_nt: TGCAGTGCTGACAGGGCCGAGCAGTACTTC
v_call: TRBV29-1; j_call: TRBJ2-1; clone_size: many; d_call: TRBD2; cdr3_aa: CSVRLAGASGEQFF; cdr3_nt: TGCAGCGTTCGTCTAGCGGGGGCGTCAGGTGAGCAGTTCTTC
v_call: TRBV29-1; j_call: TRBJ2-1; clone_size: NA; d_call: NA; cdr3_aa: CSVVHPGTSYNEQFF; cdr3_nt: TGCAGCGTTGTTCACCCGGGGACATCCTACAATGAGCAGTTCTTC
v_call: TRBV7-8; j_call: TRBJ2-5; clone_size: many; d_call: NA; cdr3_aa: CASSLGADQETQYF; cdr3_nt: TGTGCCAGCAGCTTAGGAGCAGATCAAGAGACCCAGTACTTC
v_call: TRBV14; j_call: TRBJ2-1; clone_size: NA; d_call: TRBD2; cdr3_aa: CASKGLAGGYNEQFF; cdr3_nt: TGTGCCAGCAAAGGACTAGCGGGAGGTTACAATGAGCAGTTCTTC
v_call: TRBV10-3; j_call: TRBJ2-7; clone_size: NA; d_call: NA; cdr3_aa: CAISGHLGREQYF; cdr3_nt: TGTGCCATCAGCGGACACCTCGGAAGGGAGCAGTACTTC
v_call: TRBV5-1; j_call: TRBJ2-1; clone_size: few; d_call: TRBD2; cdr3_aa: CASSLAEGLAGAEQFF; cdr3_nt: TGCGCCAGCAGCTTGGCCGAGGGGCTAGCGGGGGCTGAGCAGTTCTTC
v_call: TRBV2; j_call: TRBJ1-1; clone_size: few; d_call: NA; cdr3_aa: CASRGLSTEAFF; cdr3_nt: TGTGCCAGCCGGGGGTTAAGCACTGAAGCTTTCTTT
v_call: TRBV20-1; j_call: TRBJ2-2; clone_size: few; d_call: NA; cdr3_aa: CSARVRGWDTGELFF; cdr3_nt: TGCAGTGCTAGAGTCCGGGGGTGGGACACCGGGGAGCTGTTTTTT
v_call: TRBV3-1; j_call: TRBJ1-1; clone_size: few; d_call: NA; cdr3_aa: CASSQALWYTEAFF; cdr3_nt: TGTGCCAGCAGCCAGGCCCTTTGGTACACTGAAGCTTTCTTT
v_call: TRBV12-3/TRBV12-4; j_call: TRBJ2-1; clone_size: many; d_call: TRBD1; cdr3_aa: CASSQDRAGVNEQFF; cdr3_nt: TGTGCCAGCAGTCAAGACAGGGCCGGTGTCAATGAGCAGTTCTTC
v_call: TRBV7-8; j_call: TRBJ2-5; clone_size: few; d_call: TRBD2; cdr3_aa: CASSSSVGLAQETQYF; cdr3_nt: TGTGCCAGCAGCTCTTCGGTAGGACTAGCACAAGAGACCCAGTACTTC
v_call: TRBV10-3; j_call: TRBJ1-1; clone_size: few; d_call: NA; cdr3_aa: CAISHGGNTEAFF; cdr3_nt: TGTGCCATCAGCCACGGGGGGAACACTGAAGCTTTCTTT
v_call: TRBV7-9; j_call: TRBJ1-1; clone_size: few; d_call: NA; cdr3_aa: CASSPRGGDTEAFF; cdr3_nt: TGTGCCAGCAGCCCAAGGGGGGGGGACACTGAAGCTTTCTTT
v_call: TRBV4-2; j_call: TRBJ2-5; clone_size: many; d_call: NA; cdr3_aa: CASSQDTGRQETQYF; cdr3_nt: TGTGCCAGCAGCCAAGATACAGGGCGGCAAGAGACCCAGTACTTC
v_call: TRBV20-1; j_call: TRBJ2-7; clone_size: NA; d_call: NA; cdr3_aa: CSARDLESSYEQYF; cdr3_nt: TGCAGTGCTAGAGATTTGGAAAGCTCCTACGAGCAGTACTTC
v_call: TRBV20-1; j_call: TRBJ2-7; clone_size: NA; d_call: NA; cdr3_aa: CSASYREPYEQYF; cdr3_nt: TGCAGTGCCTCCTATAGGGAGCCCTACGAGCAGTACTTC
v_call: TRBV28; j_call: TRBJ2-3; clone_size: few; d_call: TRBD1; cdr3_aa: CATRGGYASTDTQYF; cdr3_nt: TGTGCCACCCGAGGGGGCTATGCTAGCACAGATACGCAGTATTTT
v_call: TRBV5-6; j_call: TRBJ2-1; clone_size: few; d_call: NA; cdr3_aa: CASTRLVVSYNEQFF; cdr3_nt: TGTGCCAGCACCCGTTTGGTCGTCTCCTACAATGAGCAGTTCTTC
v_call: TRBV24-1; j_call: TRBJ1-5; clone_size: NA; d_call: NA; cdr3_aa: CATSYGVGGQPQHF; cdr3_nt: TGTGCCACCAGTTACGGAGTTGGGGGACAGCCCCAGCATTTT
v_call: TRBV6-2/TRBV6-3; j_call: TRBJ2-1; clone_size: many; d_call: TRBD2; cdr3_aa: CASRGHAGDGNEQFF; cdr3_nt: TGTGCCAGCAGAGGACACGCGGGGGACGGCAATGAGCAGTTCTTC
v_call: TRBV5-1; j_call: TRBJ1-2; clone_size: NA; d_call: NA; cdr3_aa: CASSPGGEGYGYTF; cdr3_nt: TGCGCCAGCAGCCCGGGCGGGGAGGGCTATGGCTACACCTTC
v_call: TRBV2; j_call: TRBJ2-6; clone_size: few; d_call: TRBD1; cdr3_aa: CASSEGTGQPGANVLTF; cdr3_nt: TGTGCCAGCAGTGAGGGGACAGGGCAACCTGGGGCCAACGTCCTGACTTTC
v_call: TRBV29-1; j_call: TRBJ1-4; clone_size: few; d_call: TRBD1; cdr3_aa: CSVTGGGNEKLFF; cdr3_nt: TGCAGCGTAACAGGGGGAGGGAATGAAAAACTGTTTTTT
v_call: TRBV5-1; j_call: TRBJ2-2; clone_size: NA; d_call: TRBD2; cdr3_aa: CASSSPGLASGELFF; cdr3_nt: TGCGCCAGCAGCTCACCGGGACTAGCGAGCGGGGAGCTGTTTTTT
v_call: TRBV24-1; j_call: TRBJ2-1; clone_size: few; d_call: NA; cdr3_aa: CATSGASTDSYNEQFF; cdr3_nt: TGTGCCACCAGTGGCGCTAGCACCGACTCTTACAATGAGCAGTTCTTC
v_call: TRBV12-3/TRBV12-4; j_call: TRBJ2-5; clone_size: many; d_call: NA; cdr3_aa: CASSLLGLGGGETQYF; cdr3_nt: TGTGCCAGCAGTTTATTGGGGTTGGGGGGAGGTGAGACCCAGTACTTC
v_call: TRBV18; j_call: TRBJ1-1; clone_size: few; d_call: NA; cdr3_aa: CASSPGAPNTEAFF; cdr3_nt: TGTGCCAGCTCACCCGGGGCCCCGAACACTGAAGCTTTCTTT
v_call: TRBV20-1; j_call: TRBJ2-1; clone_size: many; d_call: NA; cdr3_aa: CSARGGRDEQFF; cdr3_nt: TGCAGTGCTAGAGGGGGGCGGGATGAGCAGTTCTTC
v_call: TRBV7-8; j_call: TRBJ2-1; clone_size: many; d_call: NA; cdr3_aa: CASSLGKGYNEQFF; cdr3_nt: TGTGCCAGCAGCTTAGGAAAGGGATACAATGAGCAGTTCTTC
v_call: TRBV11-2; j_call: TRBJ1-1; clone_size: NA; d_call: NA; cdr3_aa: CASSLRGPGRTEAFF; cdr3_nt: TGTGCCAGCAGCCTACGGGGCCCAGGAAGGACTGAAGCTTTCTTT
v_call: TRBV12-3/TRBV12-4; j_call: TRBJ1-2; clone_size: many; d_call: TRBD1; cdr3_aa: CASSPNRGGETYYGYTF; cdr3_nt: TGTGCCAGCAGTCCCAACAGGGGAGGGGAGACTTACTATGGCTACACCTTC
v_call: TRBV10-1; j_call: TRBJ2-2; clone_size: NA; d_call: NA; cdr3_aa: CASRVVGRRYNNTGELFF; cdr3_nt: TGCGCCAGCAGGGTCGTAGGACGGAGATATAATAACACCGGGGAGCTGTTTTTT
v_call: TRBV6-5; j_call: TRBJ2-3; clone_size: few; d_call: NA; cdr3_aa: CASSYRALPTTDTQYF; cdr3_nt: TGTGCCAGCAGTTACCGTGCCCTCCCCACGACTGATACGCAGTATTTT
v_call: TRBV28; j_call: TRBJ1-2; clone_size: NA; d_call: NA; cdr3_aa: CASSSLPSNYGYTF; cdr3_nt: TGTGCCAGCAGTTCATTGCCGTCTAACTATGGCTACACCTTC
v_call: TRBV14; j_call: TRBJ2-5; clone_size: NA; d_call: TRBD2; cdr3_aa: CASTGRYQETQYF; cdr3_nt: TGTGCCAGCACCGGGAGGTACCAAGAGACCCAGTACTTC